The 21 T cell receptor beta chains listed next were all sequenced from one sample in a study of T cell responses to AZD1222 COVID-19 vaccine. Repertoires were generated with immunoSEQ multiplex PCR, while TCRdb's copy carries only in-frame clones and drops some. The sample carries around 120,000 clones, roughly 90% recorded once. The sample was peripheral blood, taken 28 days after the second AZD1222 dose. Every receptor here comes from an adult who received the AZD1222 COVID-19 vaccine.

The chain is built from TRBV5-1 and TRBJ2-7, with 8 nucleotides matching TRBD2. The CDR3 has 15 amino acids. Germline CDR1 SGHRS, CDR2 YFSETQ. The junction had 4 bases not matched to a gene; V was cut back by 0 bases and J by 2 bases. Here the CDR3 reads CASSLDGRGAYEQYF. The CDR3, as DNA: TGCGCCAGCAGCTTGGACGGGAGGGGAGCCTACGAGCAGTACTTC.

This sequence joins TRBV5-1 and TRBJ2-3, with 8 positions matching TRBD1. The CDR3 loop spans 14 amino acids. J gave up 8 bases and V 4 bases, and 9 bases lay outside the gene matches. Germline V gene lookup returns CDR1 SGHRS and CDR2 YFSETQ. In nucleotides, the CDR3 is TGCGCCAGCAGCCCACGGACAGGGTCGACTACGCAGTATTTT. It translates to CASSPRTGSTTQYF.

This chain joins TRBV29-1 and TRBJ2-1, with no clear D. V lost 7 bases and J 4 bases, leaving 14 bases between the germline ends. Germline V gene sequence: CDR1 SQVTM, CDR2 ANQGSEA. The CDR3 contains 13 residues. DNA for the CDR3: TGCAGCGGTGGAATCTCTACATACAATGAGCAGTTCTTC. Translated, it gives CSGGISTYNEQFF.

This clone has just a few counts. The J gene is TRBJ1-6, the V gene TRBV27; 8 nucleotides align to TRBD1. The length of the CDR3 is 15 residues. After removal of 3 bases from V and 5 bases from J, the junction contained 3 bases not matched to a gene. Germline CDR1 reads MNHEY; CDR2 reads SMNVEV (reference sequence). The CDR3 protein is CASSLYRGNNSPLHF. The CDR3 nucleotides read TGTGCCAGCAGTTTGTACAGGGGGAATAATTCACCCCTCCACTTT.

The chain couples TRBV6-5 to TRBJ2-7; D possibly uses TRBD1 or TRBD2 (6 bases each). V was shortened by 5 bases and J by 7 bases, with 15 bases between the two germline ends. This CDR3 contains 13 residues. Germline V gives CDR1 MNHEY, CDR2 SVGAGI. CDR3: CASSPQGTGEQYF. The CDR3 DNA sequence: TGTGCCAGCAGTCCCCAGGGGACTGGGGAGCAGTACTTC.

V is TRBV21-1 and J is TRBJ2-6; the DNA was not used to check the table's D call, TRBD1. TRBV21-1 is a known pseudogene. The CDR3 contains 18 residues. The CDR3: CASSIPDRLTGGANVLTF. The DNA of the CDR3 is TGTGCCAGCAGCATTCCAGACAGGCTCACAGGAGGGGCCAACGTCCTGACTTTC.

The rearrangement links TRBV27 to TRBJ2-6, with TRBD2 matching 8 bases. The length of the CDR3 is 17 residues. V shed 5 bases, J shed 4 bases, and the junction held 10 bases outside the gene matches. The germline V gene encodes CDR1 MNHEY and CDR2 SMNVEV (reference sequence). The CDR3 region is CASSVRLAHPGANVLTF. DNA for the CDR3: TGTGCCAGCAGTGTCAGACTAGCGCACCCCGGGGCCAACGTCCTGACTTTC.

The rearrangement joins TRBV18 to TRBJ1-3, with 9 bases fitting TRBD1. Germline loops: CDR1 KGHSH, CDR2 LQKENI. CDR3 length: 16 amino acids. Trimming cost V 0 bases and J 2 bases; bases outside gene matches: 2. The chain's CDR3 is CASSPPDRGTGNTIYF. The DNA for the CDR3 is TGTGCCAGCTCACCACCGGACAGGGGAACTGGAAACACCATATATTTT.

V usage is TRBV28 and J usage is TRBJ1-3; TRBD1 might be the D (6 bases). Trimming pared 5 bases from V and 4 bases from J, leaving 9 bases between. This CDR3 is built from 13 residues. CDR1 MDHEN and CDR2 SYDVKM come from the germline V gene. The CDR3 loop reads CASSPDRGNTIYF. Written as DNA, the CDR3 is TGTGCCAGCAGTCCAGACAGGGGAAACACCATATATTTT.

The rearrangement joins TRBV5-4 to TRBJ2-7; D remains unclear. CDR1 is SGHNT, CDR2 YYREEE, per germline (reference sequence). V lost 0 bases and J 6 bases, leaving 13 bases between the germline ends. There are 14 residues in the CDR3. In DNA form, the CDR3 reads TGTGCCAGCAGCTTGGATAGAGGTGTGGGCGAGCAGTACTTC. Translated: CASSLDRGVGEQYF.

The rearrangement links TRBV7-9 to TRBJ2-7, with D unclear. This CDR3 has 11 residues. The germline V gene encodes CDR1 SEHNR and CDR2 FQNEAQ (reference sequence). V was cut by 5 bases and J by 6 bases, with 8 bases left in between. The CDR3 loop reads CASSRSGEQYF. The CDR3 DNA reads as TGTGCCAGCAGCCGATCAGGCGAGCAGTACTTC.

The chain recombines TRBV6-6 with TRBJ2-1; 12 bases agree with TRBD2. V lost 6 bases to trimming and J lost 9 bases; unmatched junction nucleotides: 15. This CDR3 comprises 17 residues. Germline CDR1 and CDR2: MNHNY and SVGAGI (reference sequence). In DNA, the CDR3 is TGTGCCAGCAGCCGACTAGCGGGGGCCCGAACCTACGCTGAGCAGTTCTTC. Its translation: CASSRLAGARTYAEQFF.

The chain carries TRBV2 and TRBJ1-5; 8 bases are shared with TRBD1. V trimming: 5 bases; J trimming: 0 bases; junction bases outside the gene matches: 6. The germline gives CDR1 SNHLY, CDR2 FYNNEI. CDR3 length: 16 residues. The CDR3 loop is CASSRDRRYSNQPQHF. The CDR3, as DNA: TGTGCCAGCAGTCGGGACAGGAGATATAGCAATCAGCCCCAGCATTTT.

The chain couples TRBV6-5 to TRBJ1-5; 10 nucleotides line up with TRBD1. The V and J ends lost 4 bases and 6 bases, in that order; junction bases with no gene match: 9. Germline CDR1 reads MNHEY; CDR2 reads SVGAGI. CDR3 length: 16 residues. CDR3 sequence: CASSSSPWTGGQPQHF. The CDR3 region has the DNA TGTGCCAGCAGTTCATCCCCTTGGACAGGGGGTCAGCCCCAGCATTTT.

This chain links TRBV7-2 with TRBJ2-3; 10 positions match TRBD2. Germline V gene lookup returns CDR1 SGHTA and CDR2 FQGNSA. This CDR3 is 14 amino acids long. V was pared by 3 bases and J by 7 bases, with 4 bases of the junction left unmatched. The CDR3, as DNA: TGTGCCAGCAGCTTTGGGACTAGCGCCTATACGCAGTATTTT. It specifies CASSFGTSAYTQYF.

V usage is TRBV7-9 and J usage is TRBJ1-2; 10 positions agree with TRBD1. J lost 8 bases, V lost 5 bases, and 5 bases had no gene match. The CDR3 covers 13 residues. CDR1 and CDR2 (germline): SEHNR, FQNEAQ (reference sequence). In DNA form, the CDR3 reads TGTGCCAGCAGCCGAGGGACAGGGGAGGGCTACACCTTC. This gives the protein CASSRGTGEGYTF. Complete variable domain (other parts from reference TRBV7-9 and TRBJ1-2): DTGVSQNPRHKITKRGQNVTFRCDPISEHNRLYWYRQTLGQGPEFLTYFQNEAQLEKSRLLSDRFSAERPKGSFSTLEIQRTEQGDSAMYLCASSRGTGEGYTFGSGTRLTVV.

As DNA, the CDR3 is TGTGCCAGCTCACCAGGAGAGGGACTGGGGTTCAATGAGCAGTTCTTC. It specifies CASSPGEGLGFNEQFF. This chain joins TRBV18 and TRBJ2-1; D possibly corresponds to TRBD2 (6 bases). The CDR3 is made up of 16 amino acids. CDR1 and CDR2 from the germline V gene are KGHSH and LQKENI. V was clipped by 2 bases and J by 6 bases, with 17 bases between them.

CDR3 nucleotide sequence: TGTGCCAGCACCAAGGGACAGGGGTGGGGCGGCTACACCTTC. Translation gives CASTKGQGWGGYTF. The V call is TRBV6-5, the J call TRBJ1-2; 10 bases match TRBD1. Germline values: CDR1 MNHEY, CDR2 SVGAGI. The trim removed 7 bases at V and 8 bases at J, leaving 10 bases unmatched. CDR3 length: 14 residues.

The chain uses TRBV10-2 and TRBJ1-2; D unresolved. Germline values: CDR1 WSHSY, CDR2 SAAADI. The V end lost 0 bases, the J end lost 5 bases, and 4 bases lay between the germline ends. This CDR3 region has 12 residues. As DNA, the CDR3 is TGCGCCAGCAGTGAGTCCACTTATGGCTACACCTTC. Translated, it gives CASSESTYGYTF.

The CDR3 sequence is CASSMLNTGQMNTEAFF. In DNA, the CDR3 is TGTGCCAGTAGTATGCTCAACACCGGACAGATGAACACTGAAGCTTTCTTT. The rearrangement links TRBV19 to TRBJ1-1; possible D gene TRBD1, 6 bases. Germline CDR1 reads LNHDA; CDR2 reads SQIVND (reference sequence). V was cut by 3 bases and J by 0 bases, with 17 bases left in between. The CDR3 covers 17 residues.

The chain is built from TRBV29-1 and TRBJ1-3, with D unresolved. The CDR3 length is 13 residues. V lost 1 base to trimming and J lost 0 bases, with 4 bases between them. From germline, CDR1 is SQVTM and CDR2 ANQGSEA. The chain's CDR3 is CSVEGRSGNTIYF. DNA of the CDR3: TGCAGCGTTGAAGGTCGCTCTGGAAACACCATATATTTT.